These T cell receptor beta chains were read from a single sample in a study of shared clonotypes between healthy human individuals. TCRdb keeps only in-frame clones here, not all; method: immunoSEQ multiplex PCR. The table shows 500,000 to 650,000 clones, with around 78% occurring only once. Sequenced material: PBMCs. These receptor sequences come from a woman between 35 and 50 years old in good health. Some clones in this sample may be carry-over from other donors' samples. The CDR3 runs from the conserved cysteine through the conserved F or W. The D gene is left open where the match is weak. The listing skips clone size in some rows; elsewhere it reads once, few, many or a size class.

j_gene: TRBJ1-1
d_gene: NA
abundance: NA
v_gene: TRBV11-2
CDR3nt: TGTGCCAGCAGCTTAGTAGCAGCCCCTGAAGCTTTCTTT
CDR3aa: CASSLVAAPEAFF

j_gene: TRBJ2-1
d_gene: NA
abundance: NA
v_gene: TRBV7-3
CDR3nt: TGTGCCAGCAGCTTAACTTCCTACAATGAGCAGTTCTTC
CDR3aa: CASSLTSYNEQFF

j_gene: TRBJ1-5
d_gene: NA
abundance: NA
v_gene: TRBV6-6
CDR3nt: TGTGCCAGCAGTTTCTCAGGGGAAAATCAGCCCCAGCATTTT
CDR3aa: CASSFSGENQPQHF

j_gene: TRBJ2-3
d_gene: TRBD1
abundance: NA
v_gene: TRBV11-3
CDR3nt: TGTGCCAGCAGCTCGGACAGGTACACAGATACGCAGTATTTT
CDR3aa: CASSSDRYTDTQYF

j_gene: TRBJ2-7
d_gene: TRBD2
abundance: NA
v_gene: TRBV11-2
CDR3nt: TGTGCCAGCAGCTTAGATCGGGGGAGGGGCGGCTACGAGCAGTACTTC
CDR3aa: CASSLDRGRGGYEQYF

j_gene: TRBJ2-3
d_gene: NA
abundance: NA
v_gene: TRBV4-2
CDR3nt: TGTGCCAGCAGCCTGCGGCACACAGATACGCAGTATTTT
CDR3aa: CASSLRHTDTQYF

j_gene: TRBJ1-3
d_gene: NA
abundance: NA
v_gene: TRBV10-1
CDR3nt: TGCGCCAGCAGCATAGGGGGAAACACCATATATTTT
CDR3aa: CASSIGGNTIYF

j_gene: TRBJ1-1
d_gene: NA
abundance: NA
v_gene: TRBV27
CDR3nt: TGTGCCAGCAGTTTATCTCGCTTGACTGAAGCTTTCTTT
CDR3aa: CASSLSRLTEAFF

j_gene: TRBJ1-1
d_gene: NA
abundance: NA
v_gene: TRBV5-1
CDR3nt: TGCGCCAGCAGCTTGAACGGCGCGAACACTGAAGCTTTCTTT
CDR3aa: CASSLNGANTEAFF

j_gene: TRBJ2-7
d_gene: TRBD2
abundance: once
v_gene: TRBV7-6
CDR3nt: TGTGCCAGCAGCTTAGCGGGAGCGGGAGCCACCTACGAGCAGTACTTC
CDR3aa: CASSLAGAGATYEQYF

j_gene: TRBJ2-7
d_gene: NA
abundance: once
v_gene: TRBV25-1
CDR3nt: TGTGCCAGCTGGGGCCTCTACGAGCAGTACTTC
CDR3aa: CASWGLYEQYF

j_gene: TRBJ2-5
d_gene: TRBD1
abundance: NA
v_gene: TRBV28
CDR3nt: TGTGCCAGCAGGGAGTGGGACAGAAGGGAGACCCAGTACTTC
CDR3aa: CASREWDRRETQYF

j_gene: TRBJ2-3
d_gene: TRBD2
abundance: NA
v_gene: TRBV5-8
CDR3nt: TGTGCCAGCAGCTTGCAAGCGGGAGGGGCAGATACGCAGTATTTT
CDR3aa: CASSLQAGGADTQYF

j_gene: TRBJ2-3
d_gene: TRBD2
abundance: NA
v_gene: TRBV28
CDR3nt: TGTGCCAGCAGTTTCGGACTAGCGGCCCGGGGGGATACGCAGTATTTT
CDR3aa: CASSFGLAARGDTQYF

j_gene: TRBJ1-4
d_gene: NA
abundance: NA
v_gene: TRBV15
CDR3nt: TGTGCCACCAGCAGATTGGGGGAAAAACTGTTTTTT
CDR3aa: CATSRLGEKLFF

j_gene: TRBJ2-4
d_gene: TRBD1
abundance: NA
v_gene: TRBV7-9
CDR3nt: TGTGCCAGCAGTTCCGGACAGGGAGAAAACATTCAGTACTTC
CDR3aa: CASSSGQGENIQYF

j_gene: TRBJ1-3
d_gene: TRBD1
abundance: NA
v_gene: TRBV25-1
CDR3nt: TGTGCCAGCAGTGTTAACAGGGGGCCGGGAAACACCATATATTTT
CDR3aa: CASSVNRGPGNTIYF

j_gene: TRBJ2-7
d_gene: TRBD2
abundance: NA
v_gene: TRBV28
CDR3nt: TGTGCCAGCATCAAGGGAGGGGTCGGGTACGAGCAGTACTTC
CDR3aa: CASIKGGVGYEQYF

j_gene: TRBJ2-1
d_gene: TRBD2
abundance: NA
v_gene: TRBV4-1
CDR3nt: TGCGCCAGCAGCCCCCTTGGACTAGCGGGAAACAATGAGCAGTTCTTC
CDR3aa: CASSPLGLAGNNEQFF

j_gene: TRBJ1-1
d_gene: NA
abundance: NA
v_gene: TRBV5-1
CDR3nt: TGCGCCAGCAGCTTGGATGGGCTGGGCACTGAAGCTTTCTTT
CDR3aa: CASSLDGLGTEAFF